A single sample gave rise to the 17 T cell receptor beta chains below, sequenced in a study of control samples from healthy donors and cancer patients (dated by TCRdb to the early 2020s). To prepare the library, the immunoSEQ multiplex PCR assay was applied. Here the immuneACCESS table is served through TCRdb, limited to in-frame sequences with V and J called. Missing clones are a known gap in these copies; in checked studies unresolved V genes cover under half, and the rest lacks a known reason. Across this sample there are just over 150,000 clones, with 93% seen only once. The ten largest clones capture 2% to 2.5% of the sample. Sequenced sample: blood. The receptors were gathered from a man aged 45-65 years in good health.

J is TRBJ1-2 and V is TRBV28, with D unclear. CDR3 length: 13 amino acids. The V gene's germline CDR1 is MDHEN and CDR2 SYDVKM. V was pared by 4 bases and J by 0 bases, with 6 bases between. The CDR3 bases are TGTGCCAGCAGTTCGACGGCTAACTATGGCTACACCTTC. Its translation: CASSSTANYGYTF.

To note about this clone: The junction and the germline gene differ at one end; a read error may be behind it. The genes are TRBV7-7 and TRBJ2-1; maybe TRBD2 (5 bases). CDR1 is SSHAT and CDR2 is FNYEAQ in the germline V gene (reference sequence). The CDR3 runs to 13 residues. The CDR3 here is CASSLATSSEQFF. CDR3 sequence (DNA): TGTGCTAGCAGCTTAGCTACTAGTAGTGAGCAGTTCTTC.

The chain employs TRBV4-1 and TRBJ2-1; TRBD2 matches 9 bases. Unmatched junction bases numbered 10, after V lost 0 bases and J lost 10 bases. The CDR3 has 16 residues. CDR1 is MGHRA and CDR2 is YSYEKL in the germline V gene. As DNA, the CDR3 is TGCGCCAGCAGCCAAGAACCCAGCGGGAGGACTAAGGAGCAGTTCTTC. Translated, it gives CASSQEPSGRTKEQFF.

The V gene is TRBV10-3, the J gene TRBJ1-3, with no clear D. Germline V gene sequence: CDR1 ENHRY, CDR2 SYGVKD. The CDR3 extends over 14 amino acids. Trimming cost V 3 bases and J 0 bases, with 6 bases left between them. This CDR3 is CAISDSFSGNTIYF. CDR3 in DNA: TGTGCCATCAGTGATTCTTTCTCTGGAAACACCATATATTTT.

The chain recombines TRBV2 with TRBJ2-7; the D gene is possibly TRBD1 (5 bases). Trimming removed 4 bases at V and 1 base at J, with 11 bases between. Germline lookup yields CDR1 SNHLY and CDR2 FYNNEI. The CDR3 runs 14 residues. The CDR3 DNA is TGTGCCAGCAGTGTCCAGGGTCGGTCCTACGAGCAGTACTTC. This translates into CASSVQGRSYEQYF.

The chain is built from TRBV5-3 and TRBJ1-5; maybe TRBD1 (5 bases). TRBV5-3 is classed as an ORF, of uncertain function. This CDR3 region has 17 residues. With 4 bases removed from V and 4 bases from J, the gap between germline ends came to 21 bases. The CDR3 sequence: CARSQRWDLAPNQPQHF. Here the CDR3 DNA reads TGTGCCAGAAGCCAAAGGTGGGACCTGGCCCCAAATCAGCCCCAGCATTTT.

The chain combines TRBV5-1 with TRBJ2-3; D not resolved. The CDR3 has 13 residues. Germline loops: CDR1 SGHRS, CDR2 YFSETQ. Trimming removed 1 base at V and 1 base at J, with 4 bases between. The CDR3 DNA sequence: TGCGCCAGCAGCTTGACAGGCACAGATACGCAGTATTTT. This sequence encodes CASSLTGTDTQYF.

CDR3 nucleotides: TGTGCCAGCAGTGAGGCCGAGGGTCTTTCTGGCTACACCTTC. It encodes CASSEAEGLSGYTF. The chain has TRBV25-1 and TRBJ1-2; D remains ambiguous. The CDR3 consists of 14 residues. Germline V gene data show CDR1 as MGHDK and CDR2 as SYGVNS. Trimming removed 3 bases from V and 7 bases from J, with 15 bases in between.

The genes are TRBV30 and TRBJ2-6; 9 bases map to TRBD2. This CDR3 comprises 21 residues. With 0 bases clipped from V and 0 bases from J, the junction kept 15 bases outside the gene matches. The germline CDR1 and CDR2 sequences are GTSNPN and SVGIG (reference sequence). The CDR3: CAWSVIRSSGIQRSGANVLTF. CDR3 coding DNA: TGTGCCTGGAGTGTAATCCGTTCTAGCGGGATCCAACGCTCTGGGGCCAACGTCCTGACTTTC. Filled out from reference TRBV30 and TRBJ2-6, the complete variable domain reads SQTIHQWPATLVQPVGSPLSLECTVEGTSNPNLYWYRQAAGRGLQLLFYSVGIGQISSEVPQNLSASRPQDRQFILSSKKLLLSDSGFYLCAWSVIRSSGIQRSGANVLTFGAGSRLTVL.

The rearrangement uses TRBV2 and TRBJ2-2, with 12 nucleotides matching TRBD2. The CDR3 length is 16 residues. V lost 6 bases to trimming and J lost 6 bases; unmatched junction nucleotides: 8. Per germline, CDR1 SNHLY and CDR2 FYNNEI. The CDR3 loop reads CASRSRLAGVPGELFF. The CDR3 bases are TGTGCCAGCAGGTCGAGACTAGCGGGAGTTCCCGGGGAGCTGTTTTTT. Using reference TRBV2 and TRBJ2-2 for the parts outside the CDR3, the full variable domain is EPEVTQTPSHQVTQMGQEVILRCVPISNHLYFYWYRQILGQKVEFLVSFYNNEISEKSEIFDDQFSVERPDGSNFTLKIRSTKLEDSAMYFCASRSRLAGVPGELFFGEGSRLTVL.

The chain joins TRBV28 to TRBJ1-2; 10 positions agree with TRBD1. Germline values: CDR1 MDHEN, CDR2 SYDVKM. The CDR3 sequence is 17 residues long. With 5 bases clipped from V and 1 base from J, the junction kept 10 bases outside the gene matches. DNA for the CDR3: TGTGCCAGCAGTCCCCGACAGGGGGCGCGGTTTAACTATGGCTACACCTTC. This gives the protein CASSPRQGARFNYGYTF.

This rearrangement joins TRBV19 to TRBJ1-5; D is unclear. Per germline, CDR1 LNHDA and CDR2 SQIVND (reference sequence). This CDR3 has 13 amino acids. Trimming stripped 7 bases from V and 5 bases from J, with 12 bases between. CDR3 in DNA: TGTGCCAGTATGCCGGCTAGAGATCAGCCCCAGCATTTT. Amino acid sequence: CASMPARDQPQHF.

The chain recombines TRBV11-1 with TRBJ2-7; no definite D call. Germline V lookup: CDR1 SGHAT, CDR2 FQDESV (reference sequence). The CDR3 consists of 15 residues. The V gene lost 5 bases and the J gene lost 1 base, with 15 bases spanning the gap. The CDR3 sequence is CASSVPSAASYEQYF. CDR3 coding DNA: TGTGCCAGCAGCGTACCCTCGGCCGCATCCTACGAGCAGTACTTC.

The chain couples TRBV5-1 to TRBJ1-6; D gene unclear. Trimming pared 0 bases from V and 3 bases from J, leaving 4 bases between. Germline assignment: CDR1 SGHRS and CDR2 YFSETQ. The CDR3 extends over 14 amino acids. The CDR3 sequence is CASSLGYYNSPLHF. In DNA form, the CDR3 reads TGCGCCAGCAGCTTGGGGTACTATAATTCACCCCTCCACTTT.

This rearrangement joins TRBV5-1 to TRBJ2-7; 8 bases agree with TRBD1. Germline-derived CDR1 and CDR2 are SGHRS and YFSETQ. J gave up 6 bases and V 1 base, and 9 bases lay outside the gene matches. The CDR3 has 15 residues. CDR3 protein: CASSLNAGGPGEQYF. CDR3 coding DNA: TGCGCCAGCAGCTTGAACGCAGGGGGCCCAGGCGAGCAGTACTTC. The complete variable domain, with remaining parts taken from reference TRBV5-1 and TRBJ2-7, reads KAGVTQTPRYLIKTRGQQVTLSCSPISGHRSVSWYQQTPGQGLQFLFEYFSETQRNKGNFPGRFSGRQFSNSRSEMNVSTLELGDSALYLCASSLNAGGPGEQYFGPGTRLTVT.

This sequence joins TRBV6-5 and TRBJ2-5; D may be TRBD2 (5 bases). V was shortened by 0 bases and J by 5 bases, with 13 bases between the two germline ends. The germline V gene has CDR1 MNHEY and CDR2 SVGAGI. The length of the CDR3 is 15 residues. CDR3 region: CASSYSGETRETQYF. The CDR3 coding sequence is TGTGCCAGCAGTTACTCCGGGGAGACGAGGGAGACCCAGTACTTC.

J is TRBJ1-2 and V is TRBV28; 7 bases are shared with TRBD1. The trim removed 5 bases at V and 4 bases at J, leaving 10 bases unmatched. Germline CDR1 and CDR2: MDHEN and SYDVKM. This CDR3 spans 15 amino acids. Here the CDR3 reads CASSATGVWGYGYTF. CDR3 nucleotides: TGTGCCAGCAGTGCTACAGGGGTCTGGGGCTATGGCTACACCTTC.